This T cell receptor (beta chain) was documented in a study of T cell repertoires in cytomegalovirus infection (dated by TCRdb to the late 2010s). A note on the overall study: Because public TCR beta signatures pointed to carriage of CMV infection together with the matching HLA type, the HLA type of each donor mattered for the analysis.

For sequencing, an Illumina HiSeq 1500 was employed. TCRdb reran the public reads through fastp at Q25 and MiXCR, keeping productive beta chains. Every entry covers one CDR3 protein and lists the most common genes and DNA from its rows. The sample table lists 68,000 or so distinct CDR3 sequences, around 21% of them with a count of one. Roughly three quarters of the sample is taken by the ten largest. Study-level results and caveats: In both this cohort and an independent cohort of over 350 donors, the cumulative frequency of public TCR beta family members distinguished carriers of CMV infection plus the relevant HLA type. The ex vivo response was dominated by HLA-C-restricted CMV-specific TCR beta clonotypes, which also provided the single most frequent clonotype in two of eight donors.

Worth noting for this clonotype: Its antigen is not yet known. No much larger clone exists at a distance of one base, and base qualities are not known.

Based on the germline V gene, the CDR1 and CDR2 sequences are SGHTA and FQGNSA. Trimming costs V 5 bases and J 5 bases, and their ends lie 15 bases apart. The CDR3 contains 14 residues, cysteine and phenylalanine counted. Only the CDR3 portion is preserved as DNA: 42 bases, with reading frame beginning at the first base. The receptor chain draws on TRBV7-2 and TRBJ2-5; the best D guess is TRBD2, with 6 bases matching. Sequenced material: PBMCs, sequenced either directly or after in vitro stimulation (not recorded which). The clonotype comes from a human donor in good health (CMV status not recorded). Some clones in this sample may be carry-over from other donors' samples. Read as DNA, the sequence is TGTGCCAGCAGCACGACTCGCGGGACGGAGACCCAGTACTTC. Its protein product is CASSTTRGTETQYF. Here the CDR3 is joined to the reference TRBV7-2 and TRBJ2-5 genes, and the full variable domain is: GAGVSQSPSNKVTEKGKDVELRCDPISGHTALYWYRQSLGQGLEFLIYFQGNSAPDKSGLPSDRFSAERTGGSVSTLTIQRTQQEDSAVYLCASSTTRGTETQYFGPGTRLLVL.